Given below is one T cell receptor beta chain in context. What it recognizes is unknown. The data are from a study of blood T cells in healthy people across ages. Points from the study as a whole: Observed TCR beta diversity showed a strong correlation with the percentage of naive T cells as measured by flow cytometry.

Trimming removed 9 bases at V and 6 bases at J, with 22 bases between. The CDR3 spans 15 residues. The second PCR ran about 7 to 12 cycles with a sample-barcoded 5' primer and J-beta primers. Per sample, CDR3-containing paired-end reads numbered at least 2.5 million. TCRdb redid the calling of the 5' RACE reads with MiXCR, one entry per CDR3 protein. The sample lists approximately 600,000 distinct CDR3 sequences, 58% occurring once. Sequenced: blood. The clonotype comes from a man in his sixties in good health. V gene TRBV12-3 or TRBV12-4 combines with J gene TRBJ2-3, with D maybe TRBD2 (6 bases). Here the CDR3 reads CASKRAGRPGDTQYF. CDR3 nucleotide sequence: TGTGCCAGTAAACGGGCGGGGCGACCCGGGGATACGCAGTATTTT.